This T cell receptor (beta chain) was identified in a study of human T cells and chemical hapten exposure. Study findings and constraints: TCRs exceeding a frequency of 1 in 1000 stayed unchanged under DPC sensitization.

This clonotype was seen more than once but under ten times. Antigen: not known. Time point here: pre-sensitization, week 0. Stated treatment: therapeutic diphenylcyclopropenone sensitization with weekly scalp DPC. Trimming cost V 5 bases and J 5 bases; bases outside gene matches: 12. This CDR3 has 16 residues. Germline assignment: CDR1 SGHVS and CDR2 FQNEAQ. The library tagged each cDNA molecule with unique molecular identifiers. As processed by the authors: Sample TCR counts, which ranged from about 23,224 to 700,000, had a median of roughly 92,000. TCRdb fed the RACE reads into MiXCR, producing one record per CDR3 protein. The V and J calls shown here were made by TCRdb, not taken from the authors' results. The sample holds 250,000 or so distinct CDR3 sequences; over 7.5% are singletons and the top ten take 1.2%.

The V call is TRBV7-8, the J call TRBJ2-1, with TRBD1 matching 7 bases. The sample consisted of whole blood, taken in connection with sensitization to the hapten diphenylcyclopropenone (DPC). This receptor was identified in a man aged 18 to 29 with alopecia areata. Some clones in this sample may be carry-over from other donors' samples. CDR3 in amino acids: CASSHSDRASHNEQFF. For the CDR3, the DNA is TGTGCCAGCAGCCATAGCGACAGGGCATCACACAATGAGCAGTTCTTC. Full variable domain (remainder filled in from reference TRBV7-8 and TRBJ2-1): GAGVSQSPRYKVAKRGQDVALRCDPISGHVSLFWYQQALGQGPEFLTYFQNEAQLDKSGLPSDRFFAERPEGSVSTLKIQRTQQEDSAVYLCASSHSDRASHNEQFFGPGTRLTVL.